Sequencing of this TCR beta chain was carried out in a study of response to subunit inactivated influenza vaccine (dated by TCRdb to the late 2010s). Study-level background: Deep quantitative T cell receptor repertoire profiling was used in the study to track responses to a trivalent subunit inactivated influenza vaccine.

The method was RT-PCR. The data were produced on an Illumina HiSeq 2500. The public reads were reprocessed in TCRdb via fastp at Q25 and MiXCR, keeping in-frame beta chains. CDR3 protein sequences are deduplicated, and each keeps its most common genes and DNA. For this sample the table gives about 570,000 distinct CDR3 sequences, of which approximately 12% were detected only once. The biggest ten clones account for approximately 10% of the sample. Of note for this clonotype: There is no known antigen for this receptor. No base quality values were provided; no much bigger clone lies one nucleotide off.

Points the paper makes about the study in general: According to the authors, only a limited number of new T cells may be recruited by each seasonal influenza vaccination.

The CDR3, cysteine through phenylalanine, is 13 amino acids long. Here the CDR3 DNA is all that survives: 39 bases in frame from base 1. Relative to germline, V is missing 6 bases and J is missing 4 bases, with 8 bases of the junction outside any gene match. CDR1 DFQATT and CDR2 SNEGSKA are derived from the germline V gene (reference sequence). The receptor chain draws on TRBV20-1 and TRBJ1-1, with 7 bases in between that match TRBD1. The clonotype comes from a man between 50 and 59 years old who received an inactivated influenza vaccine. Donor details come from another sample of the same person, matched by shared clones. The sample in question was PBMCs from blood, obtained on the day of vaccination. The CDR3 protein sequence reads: CSAPGQEGTEAFF. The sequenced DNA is TGCAGTGCCCCTGGACAGGAAGGCACTGAAGCTTTCTTT.